This TCR beta chain stems from a study of blood T cells in healthy people across ages. Study findings and constraints: The recorded TCR beta diversity per million T cells decreased in a roughly linear manner with age. Diversity was higher, and naive CD4+ cells more numerous, in long-lived donors than in aged donors.

This clonotype has only a few counts. Its cognate antigen is unknown. From germline, CDR1 is SGDLS and CDR2 YYNGEE. The V end lost 3 bases, the J end lost 5 bases, and 8 bases lay between the germline ends. The CDR3 extends over 12 amino acids. Ranging in age from about 6 to 100, the donors were healthy Caucasian individuals from Russia. A sample-barcoded 5' primer and a J-beta primer mix were used in a second PCR of about 7 to 12 cycles. Via MiXCR, TCRdb re-called the 5' RACE reads, giving one row per CDR3 protein. This table has roughly 900,000 distinct CDR3 sequences, about 48% appearing once. The sequenced sample consisted of blood. This sequence originates from a man aged 30 to 39 in good health. The rearrangement joins TRBV9 to TRBJ1-2, with D possibly matching TRBD1 (6 bases). CDR3 nucleotides: TGTGCCAGCAGCGCAGGACAGTATGGCTACACCTTC. Encoded protein: CASSAGQYGYTF.